A selection of T cell receptor beta chains follows, all from one sample in a study of T cells expressing NK-cell markers. TCRdb reprocessed the 5' RACE reads and keeps a single row for each CDR3 protein, giving no DNA. Its table lists about 260,000 distinct CDR3 sequences. The source material was blood T cells: a sorted CD56 or NKG2C T cell subset, CD4+ or CD8+ T cells, or bulk PBMC T cells (not recorded which). The origin of the receptors is a man aged 18 to 30 in good health. The CDR3 runs from the conserved cysteine through the conserved F or W. Fields, in order: V gene, J gene, CDR3 length, CDR3 protein.

V: TRBV20-1
J: TRBJ2-4
length: 13
CDR3: CSARPDRKNIQYF

V: TRBV7-3
J: TRBJ1-6
length: 15
CDR3: CASSLTGTDNSPLHF

V: TRBV10-3
J: TRBJ2-1
length: 13
CDR3: CANSAGRFDEQFF

V: TRBV6-2/TRBV6-3
J: TRBJ2-2
length: 20
CDR3: CASSYSSLWQGPANTGELFF

V: TRBV4-1
J: TRBJ2-1
length: 17
CDR3: CASSLPFLAEVDNEQFF

V: TRBV5-1
J: TRBJ2-5
length: 18
CDR3: CASSLAAGLAGFQETQYF

V: TRBV30
J: TRBJ2-2
length: 14
CDR3: CAWSVSGTSGELFF

V: TRBV7-9
J: TRBJ2-3
length: 14
CDR3: CASSFLDRSDTQYF

V: TRBV5-1
J: TRBJ2-7
length: 16
CDR3: CASSLFALAESYEQYF

V: TRBV12-3/TRBV12-4
J: TRBJ2-5
length: 15
CDR3: CASSPGPSPPETQYF

V: TRBV29-1
J: TRBJ2-5
length: 14
CDR3: CSSRVGQGGETQYF

V: TRBV20-1
J: TRBJ2-5
length: 14
CDR3: CSARGSLGAETQYF

V: TRBV5-4
J: TRBJ2-5
length: 16
CDR3: CASSAGLAGSQETQYF

V: TRBV12-3/TRBV12-4
J: TRBJ2-7
length: 11
CDR3: CASSTDRAEYF

V: TRBV20-1
J: TRBJ2-1
length: 15
CDR3: CSARVPSGSRNEQFF

V: TRBV12-3/TRBV12-4
J: TRBJ2-3
length: 16
CDR3: CASSLFAGVSTDTQYF

V: TRBV18
J: TRBJ2-3
length: 13
CDR3: CASSLTQGEPQYF

V: TRBV12-3/TRBV12-4
J: TRBJ2-5
length: 13
CDR3: CASSTPGLGTQYF

V: TRBV27
J: TRBJ1-5
length: 13
CDR3: CASSPTRYQPQHF

V: TRBV9
J: TRBJ1-2
length: 14
CDR3: CASNKDRAHSGYTF

V: TRBV6-1
J: TRBJ2-3
length: 18
CDR3: CASSRTSGRAGLPDTQYF

V: TRBV6-1
J: TRBJ1-5
length: 16
CDR3: CASSGPNRVRAQPQHF

V: TRBV20-1
J: TRBJ2-5
length: 13
CDR3: CSGSSPMKETQYF

V: TRBV24-1
J: TRBJ2-3
length: 14
CDR3: CATSDLFTSDTQYF

V: TRBV9
J: TRBJ2-3
length: 14
CDR3: CASSVVRDTYTQYF

V: TRBV7-2
J: TRBJ2-6
length: 17
CDR3: CASSLMGTASGANVLTF

V: TRBV7-2
J: TRBJ2-5
length: 20
CDR3: CASSLAVGSGSLRGVETQYF

V: TRBV4-1
J: TRBJ2-5
length: 14
CDR3: CASSQEGRGETQYF

V: TRBV5-6
J: TRBJ2-1
length: 13
CDR3: CASSLALSNEQFF

V: TRBV12-3/TRBV12-4
J: TRBJ2-5
length: 12
CDR3: CASSPPGRAQYF

V: TRBV12-3/TRBV12-4
J: TRBJ2-3
length: 14
CDR3: CASLPGSYLDTQYF

V: TRBV20-1
J: TRBJ2-1
length: 12
CDR3: CSARVRGNEQFF

V: TRBV12-3/TRBV12-4
J: TRBJ1-1
length: 11
CDR3: CASSRTTEAFF

V: TRBV12-3/TRBV12-4
J: TRBJ2-1
length: 16
CDR3: CASSLGAGSSYNEQFF

V: TRBV12-3/TRBV12-4
J: TRBJ1-5
length: 15
CDR3: CASSLARDRGQPQHF

V: TRBV18
J: TRBJ2-1
length: 15
CDR3: CASSPFSGRDNEQFF

V: TRBV6-1
J: TRBJ2-5
length: 14
CDR3: CASRGLAGGETQYF

V: TRBV20-1
J: TRBJ2-3
length: 15
CDR3: CSAPQAGVNTDTQYF

V: TRBV10-3
J: TRBJ2-5
length: 15
CDR3: CAISERGMGQETQYF

V: TRBV29-1
J: TRBJ2-2
length: 14
CDR3: CSVVGTGQVGELFF

V: TRBV2
J: TRBJ2-7
length: 12
CDR3: CASSQQDYEQYF

V: TRBV7-2
J: TRBJ2-1
length: 17
CDR3: CASSPRGGSFPYNEQFF

V: TRBV20-1
J: TRBJ2-1
length: 15
CDR3: CSAGDLGLAYNEQFF

V: TRBV10-3
J: TRBJ2-7
length: 18
CDR3: CAISEPATLAGGPGEQYF

V: TRBV10-3
J: TRBJ2-5
length: 13
CDR3: CAIRTETRETQYF

V: TRBV7-7
J: TRBJ2-3
length: 17
CDR3: CASSLSAGATPTGTQYF